This T cell receptor beta chain was captured in a study of T-cell memory formation after mild COVID-19. On the study more broadly: TCR clusters largely stayed donor specific. Points from the study as a whole: Clones that contracted from day 15 to 85 had balanced CD4/CD8; later expanders were CD4+ biased. Pre-infection memory held some responding clones, suggesting pre-existing cross-reactive T cells responded. Shrinking CD4+ clones were chiefly CM and EM; CD8+ ones were chiefly EMRA.

Turning to this clonotype: Its antigen is currently unknown.

The germline V gene has CDR1 KGHSH and CDR2 LQKENI. The CDR3 runs 14 residues. V was pared by 7 bases and J by 4 bases, with 8 bases of the junction left unmatched. Each CDR3 protein gets one entry after TCRdb re-called the 5' RACE reads with MiXCR. The sample holds approximately 300,000 distinct CDR3 sequences; 15% to 20% are singletons and the top ten take 21%. The sample taken for sequencing was PBMCs or a T cell subset sorted from them (not recorded which). The gene calls are TRBV18 and TRBJ1-2; 8 nucleotides line up with TRBD1. The TCR comes from a young man who had mild COVID-19 (a few samples of this study predate the infection). Cell type and time point are not known. In DNA form, the CDR3 reads TGTGCCAGCTTCGCCGGGGACAGGTCCTATGGCTACACCTTC. Translated: CASFAGDRSYGYTF.